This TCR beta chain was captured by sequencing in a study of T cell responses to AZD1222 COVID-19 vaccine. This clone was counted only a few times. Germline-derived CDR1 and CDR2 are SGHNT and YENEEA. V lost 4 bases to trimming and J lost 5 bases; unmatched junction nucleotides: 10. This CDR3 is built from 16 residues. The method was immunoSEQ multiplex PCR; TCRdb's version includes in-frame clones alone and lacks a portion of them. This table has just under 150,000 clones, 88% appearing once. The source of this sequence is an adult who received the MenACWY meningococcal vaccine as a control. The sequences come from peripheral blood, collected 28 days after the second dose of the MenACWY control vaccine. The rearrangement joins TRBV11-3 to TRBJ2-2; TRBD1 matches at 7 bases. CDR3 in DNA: TGTGCCAGCAGCTCCTCACAGGGGTCGCGGACCGGGGAGCTGTTTTTT. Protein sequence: CASSSSQGSRTGELFF.